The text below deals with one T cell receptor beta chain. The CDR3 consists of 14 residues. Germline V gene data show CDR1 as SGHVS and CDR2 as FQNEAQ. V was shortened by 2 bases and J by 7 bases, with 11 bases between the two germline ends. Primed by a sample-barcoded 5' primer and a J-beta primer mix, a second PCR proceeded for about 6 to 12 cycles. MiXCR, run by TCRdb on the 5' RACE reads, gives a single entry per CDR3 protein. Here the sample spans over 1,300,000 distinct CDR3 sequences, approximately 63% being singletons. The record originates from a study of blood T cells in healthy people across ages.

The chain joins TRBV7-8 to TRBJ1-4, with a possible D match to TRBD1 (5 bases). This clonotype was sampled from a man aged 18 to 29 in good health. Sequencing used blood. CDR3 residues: CASSLQAGGEKLFF. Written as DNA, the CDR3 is TGTGCCAGCAGCTTACAGGCGGGGGGTGAAAAACTGTTTTTT.